The subject of this entry is one T cell receptor (beta chain). Its antigen is not identified. Assay used: immunoSEQ multiplex PCR; TCRdb lists only in-frame clones, some missing. Counted here are 20,000 to 25,000 clones, just under 75% occurring once; the ten biggest clones make up approximately 38%. This sample is part of a study of vaccination effects on CD4 cells after COVID-19. As for the study in general: Sampling of two convalescent patients took place 16 days and one week prior to vaccination.

Sequencing in the ViraFEST assay came after antigen-specific CD4+ T cells had been expanded with viral peptide pools, which were used to stimulate PBMC. Having been cultured for about ten days, the cells underwent CD4+ T cell isolation. A positive SARS-CoV-2 PCR test fell between March and December 2020. Sequencing used CD4+ T cells from PBMCs cultured with a peptide pool, obtained before COVID-19 vaccination. This TCR came from a human donor who had a prior SARS-CoV-2 infection.

The CDR3 is CSANDGRRPDTQYF. DNA for the CDR3: TGCAGTGCTAATGACGGGAGGCGTCCAGATACGCAGTATTTT. V gene TRBV20-1 combines with J gene TRBJ2-3; TRBD2 matches 7 bases. From germline, CDR1 is DFQATT and CDR2 SNEGSKA (reference sequence). CDR3 length: 14 amino acids. Germline trimming cut 4 bases from V and 4 bases from J; bases unmatched to any gene: 8.